This T cell receptor (beta chain) is from a study of CD4 T cells in relation to SARS-CoV-2 and coronaviruses. Whole-study context: Controls used an HIV-1 Nef peptide pool or no peptide.

The V end was cut by 8 bases, the J end by 2 bases, with 12 bases between. The length of the CDR3 is 14 residues. In germline, CDR1 is SGHTA, CDR2 FQGTGA. CD4+ T cells from unexposed donors were obtained before the COVID-19 pandemic (2011-2018). CD4+ T cells were isolated from the cells after around eleven days of culture. As to this clone: The antigen is not known.

Points from the study as a whole: Pre-pandemic and post-infection samples never came from the same donor.

Generated by immunoSEQ multiplex PCR, the TCRdb table keeps only in-frame clones and is missing some. The sample lists around 23,000 clones; around 79% were seen once. The chain joins TRBV7-3 to TRBJ2-2; D might be TRBD2 (6 bases). The sequence came from a human donor in good health. The specimen was CD4+ T cells from PBMCs, cultured in vitro. The CDR3 region has the DNA TGTGCCAGCCGGGCCGGGGGTAACACCGGGGAGCTGTTTTTT. This codes for CASRAGGNTGELFF.